Below are 27 T cell receptor beta chains sequenced from a single sample in a study of cytomegalovirus exposure and HLA in healthy donors (dated by TCRdb to the late 2010s). The library was generated by the immunoSEQ multiplex PCR assay. For the multiplex PCR, a mixture combining 60 forward primers for TCR Vbeta segments and 13 reverse primers for TCR Jbeta segments was used. TCRdb's version of the immuneACCESS table is confined to in-frame rearrangements and falls short of the full clone set. An unresolved V gene accounts for under half of the shortfall where checked; the remainder is of unknown origin. The sample table holds about 120,000 clones, of which about 80% were seen once. More than 8% of the sample rests with the top ten. The sample consisted of PBMCs. The source of these receptors is a female donor in good health and CMV-seropositive.

This clone was detected once. The chain uses TRBV5-1 and TRBJ2-3; TRBD2 is a possible D gene (5 bases). There are 13 residues in the CDR3. Germline V lookup: CDR1 SGHRS, CDR2 YFSETQ. V was trimmed by 6 bases and J by 6 bases, leaving 14 bases between them. The CDR3 DNA follows: TGCGCCAGCACCGAGCCGGGATCGGATACGCAGTATTTT. Encoded protein: CASTEPGSDTQYF.

This clone was counted once. The chain employs TRBV4-1 and TRBJ2-7; TRBD2 matches 10 bases. V was pared by 1 base and J by 3 bases, with 9 bases of the junction left unmatched. The CDR3 is 17 residues long. Germline V gene lookup returns CDR1 MGHRA and CDR2 YSYEKL. This CDR3 is CASSQVPSGGTLYEQYF. CDR3 coding DNA: TGCGCCAGCAGCCAAGTCCCTAGCGGGGGCACGCTCTACGAGCAGTACTTC.

The rearrangement uses TRBV29-1 and TRBJ2-3; 10 bases fit TRBD2. The V gene's germline CDR1 is SQVTM and CDR2 ANQGSEA. Trimming at V came to 0 bases and at J to 0 bases, leaving 6 bases not matched to a gene. The length of the CDR3 is 17 residues. The CDR3, as DNA: TGCAGCGTTGAAGATTGGACTAGCGGTTCTAGCACAGATACGCAGTATTTT. Protein sequence: CSVEDWTSGSSTDTQYF.

This clone was counted a single time. The rearrangement links TRBV2 to TRBJ1-1; D gene unclear. The CDR3 runs to 14 residues. The V end was cut by 6 bases, the J end by 5 bases, with 16 bases between. The germline V gene encodes CDR1 SNHLY and CDR2 FYNNEI. The CDR3 here is CASRDRSGTTEAFF. The CDR3, as DNA: TGTGCCAGCAGGGATCGATCGGGAACGACTGAAGCTTTCTTT. Complete variable domain (other parts from reference TRBV2 and TRBJ1-1): EPEVTQTPSHQVTQMGQEVILRCVPISNHLYFYWYRQILGQKVEFLVSFYNNEISEKSEIFDDQFSVERPDGSNFTLKIRSTKLEDSAMYFCASRDRSGTTEAFFGQGTRLTVV.

The chain couples TRBV7-9 to TRBJ2-7; 9 positions agree with TRBD1. CDR1 and CDR2 from the germline V gene are SEHNR and FQNEAQ (reference sequence). J was trimmed by 6 bases and V by 5 bases; bases with no gene match: 8. The CDR3 runs to 14 residues. CDR3 amino acids: CASSGRTGAGEQYF. CDR3 DNA: TGTGCCAGCAGCGGGAGGACAGGGGCGGGCGAGCAGTACTTC.

The chain links TRBV18 to TRBJ2-7, with D possibly being TRBD2 (5 bases). V was pared by 3 bases and J by 5 bases, with 14 bases between. The germline V gene has CDR1 KGHSH and CDR2 LQKENI. This CDR3 region has 14 residues. The CDR3 protein is CASSPAGRPHEQYF. CDR3 nucleotide sequence: TGTGCCAGCTCACCGGCGGGCCGGCCCCACGAGCAGTACTTC.

The rearrangement joins TRBV7-8 to TRBJ2-5, with D possibly being TRBD2 (6 bases). CDR3 length equals 15 residues. In germline, CDR1 is SGHVS, CDR2 FQNEAQ. V lost 5 bases, J lost 4 bases, and 17 bases lay in between. CDR3: CASSASSGSGETQYF. In DNA, the CDR3 is TGTGCCAGCAGCGCAAGCTCCGGGAGTGGAGAGACCCAGTACTTC.

Worth noting for this clone: Other DNA sequences from this sample encode an identical CDR3 as well. CDR3 coding DNA: TGTGCCAGCAGTACTGGCAATCAGCCCCAGCATTTT. This encodes CASSTGNQPQHF. The chain joins TRBV28 to TRBJ1-5; D call uncertain. This CDR3 is built from 12 residues. CDR1 MDHEN and CDR2 SYDVKM come from the germline V gene. Trimming took 5 bases from V and 2 from J, leaving 4 bases between them.

The chain is built from TRBV19 and TRBJ2-7; weak D call: TRBD1 (6 bases). The germline V and J ends were trimmed by 3 bases and 4 bases, with 13 bases remaining between them. The CDR3 is 14 amino acids. Germline loops: CDR1 LNHDA, CDR2 SQIVND (reference sequence). The chain's CDR3 is CASSIPGTIYEQYF. The DNA for the CDR3 is TGTGCCAGTAGTATTCCCGGGACAATATACGAGCAGTACTTC.

A single count supports this clone. The chain carries TRBV19 and TRBJ2-7; perhaps TRBD2 as D (7 bases). The CDR3 is 14 residues long. Trimming shortened V by 3 bases and J by 7 bases, and 16 bases separated the two germline ends. Germline V CDR1 and CDR2: LNHDA, SQIVND (reference sequence). The CDR3 DNA reads as TGTGCCAGTAGTATCCGGGGGGCCCCGACTGAGCAGTACTTC. This sequence encodes CASSIRGAPTEQYF.

V and J are TRBV7-9 and TRBJ2-5, with 9 bases fitting TRBD1. Germline values: CDR1 SEHNR, CDR2 FQNEAQ (reference sequence). V was clipped by 5 bases and J by 1 base; unmatched bases: 11. This CDR3 region has 17 residues. Here the CDR3 reads CASSPLDGTGLQETQYF. As DNA, the CDR3 is TGTGCCAGCAGCCCCCTTGACGGGACAGGGCTCCAAGAGACCCAGTACTTC.

The chain links TRBV25-1 to TRBJ1-1; D is ambiguous. Germline CDR1 and CDR2: MGHDK and SYGVNS. This CDR3 has 11 residues. Trimming took 5 bases from V and 9 from J, leaving 10 bases between them. The CDR3 nucleotides are TGTGCCAGCAGTAGCTATTCGAAAGCTTTCTTT. This translates into CASSSYSKAFF.

The chain carries TRBV28 and TRBJ2-1, with 7 bases fitting TRBD2. Per the germline V gene, CDR1 is MDHEN and CDR2 is SYDVKM. This CDR3 contains 14 residues. Germline trimming cut 5 bases from V and 4 bases from J; bases unmatched to any gene: 5. The CDR3 nucleotides read TGTGCCAGCAGTCTCGGCGGGGGATACAATGAGCAGTTCTTC. Encoded protein: CASSLGGGYNEQFF.

The chain recombines TRBV6-1 with TRBJ1-6, with TRBD1 as a possible D gene (5 bases). V lost 4 bases and J 6 bases, leaving 16 bases between the germline ends. The CDR3 runs to 16 residues. Per the germline V gene, CDR1 is MNHNS and CDR2 is SASEGT. In DNA, the CDR3 is TGTGCCAGCAGTGCGATGGGCCCAGGGTTTAATTCACCCCTCCACTTT. Translated: CASSAMGPGFNSPLHF.

The rearrangement joins TRBV6-5 to TRBJ1-6; D is ambiguous. The CDR3 runs to 13 residues. CDR1 MNHEY and CDR2 SVGAGI come from the germline V gene. With 3 bases removed from V and 14 bases from J, the gap between germline ends came to 14 bases. Here the CDR3 DNA reads TGTGCCAGCAGTTATCGCAATTTGCGGGCCCTCCACTTT. This translates into CASSYRNLRALHF.

This chain links TRBV6-6 with TRBJ2-7; D is possibly TRBD2 (5 bases). From germline, CDR1 is MNHNY and CDR2 SVGAGI (reference sequence). V was pared by 6 bases and J by 0 bases, with 12 bases between. The CDR3 has 14 amino acids. This chain's CDR3 is CASSLGGASYEQYF. In DNA, the CDR3 is TGTGCCAGCAGCCTCGGAGGAGCCTCCTACGAGCAGTACTTC.

This clone was counted once. The chain joins TRBV5-4 to TRBJ2-7, with a weak D call TRBD1 (6 bases). Trimming took 4 bases from V and 4 from J, leaving 12 bases between them. The germline CDR1 and CDR2 sequences are SGHNT and YYREEE (reference sequence). There are 13 residues in the CDR3. The CDR3 protein is CASSLDSRYEQYF. CDR3 nucleotide sequence: TGTGCCAGCAGCCTGGACAGCCGATACGAGCAGTACTTC.

The chain is built from TRBV6-5 and TRBJ1-2; tentative D call: TRBD1 (6 bases). The germline V gene has CDR1 MNHEY and CDR2 SVGAGI. Trimming took 7 bases from V and 4 from J, leaving 13 bases between them. The CDR3 extends over 13 amino acids. In DNA, the CDR3 is TGTGCCAGCACCAAGAGGGGGTCCTATGGCTACACCTTC. Translation gives CASTKRGSYGYTF.

This CDR3 is CASSPGGQGGQYF. The DNA of the CDR3 is TGTGCCAGCAGCCCGGGGGGGCAGGGTGGGCAGTACTTC. The gene calls are TRBV5-6 and TRBJ2-5; 8 nucleotides match TRBD2. The CDR3 is 13 residues long. Unmatched junction bases numbered 10, after V lost 4 bases and J lost 11 bases. Germline V gives CDR1 SGHDT, CDR2 YYEEEE.

The chain combines TRBV5-4 with TRBJ1-1; 9 nucleotides line up with TRBD1. The CDR3 spans 15 residues. The germline gives CDR1 SGHNT, CDR2 YYREEE (reference sequence). Germline trimming cut 2 bases from V and 8 bases from J; bases unmatched to any gene: 10. CDR3 amino acids: CASSLQGAIGVEAFF. For the CDR3, the DNA is TGTGCCAGCAGCTTACAGGGGGCGATAGGTGTCGAAGCTTTCTTT. The full variable domain, its missing parts supplied by reference TRBV5-4 and TRBJ1-1, is ETGVTQSPTHLIKTRGQQVTLRCSSQSGHNTVSWYQQALGQGPQFIFQYYREEENGRGNFPPRFSGLQFPNYSSELNVNALELDDSALYLCASSLQGAIGVEAFFGQGTRLTVV.

This clone has only one observation. The sample contains more than one DNA sequence encoding this CDR3. V gene TRBV13 combines with J gene TRBJ2-7; D is possibly TRBD1 (6 bases). The CDR3 is made up of 12 amino acids. Germline loops: CDR1 PRHDT, CDR2 FYEKMQ (reference sequence). Trimming left V 5 bases short and J 3 bases short, with 8 bases between. The CDR3 coding sequence is TGTGCCAGCAGCCAGGACAGCTACGAGCAGTACTTC. Protein sequence: CASSQDSYEQYF.

This clone has more than one count but fewer than ten. V and J are TRBV10-2 and TRBJ2-7, with unresolved D. CDR3 length: 13 amino acids. Trimming shortened V by 2 bases and J by 3 bases, and 8 bases separated the two germline ends. Germline V CDR1 and CDR2: WSHSY, SAAADI. CDR3 bases: TGCGCCAGCAGTGAGCCTAACAGCTACGAGCAGTACTTC. Protein: CASSEPNSYEQYF.

The chain links TRBV18 to TRBJ2-5; 9 bases match TRBD1. V shed 5 bases and J 5 bases; nucleotides not matched to a gene: 9. The CDR3 runs 15 residues. The V gene's germline CDR1 is KGHSH and CDR2 LQKENI. Here the CDR3 reads CASSSRTGEGETQYF. DNA for the CDR3: TGTGCCAGCTCATCGCGGACAGGGGAGGGGGAGACCCAGTACTTC.

Remarks on this clone: This sample also contains other DNA sequences that code for the same CDR3. This chain connects TRBV4-3 to TRBJ1-1; D unclear. Trimming removed 1 base at V and 1 base at J, with 7 bases between. Germline V CDR1 and CDR2: LGHNA, YSLEER. The CDR3 length is 14 residues. The CDR3 is CASSQGRQNTEAFF. In nucleotides, the CDR3 is TGCGCCAGCAGCCAAGGTCGACAGAACACTGAAGCTTTCTTT.

The DNA of the CDR3 is TGTGCCAGCAGCCAAGATACAGGACAGAAAGAAAAACTGTTTTTT. Translated: CASSQDTGQKEKLFF. The genes are TRBV4-2 and TRBJ1-4; D is possibly TRBD1 (6 bases). The CDR3 covers 15 residues. With 0 bases removed from V and 8 bases from J, the gap between germline ends came to 13 bases. Germline CDR1 LGHNA, CDR2 YNFKEQ.

This clone was seen a handful of times. The V and J genes are TRBV10-3 and TRBJ1-5, with TRBD1 identical over 11 bases. The CDR3 extends over 15 amino acids. Trimming removed 3 bases from V and 4 bases from J; junction bases left unmatched: 2. In germline, CDR1 is ENHRY, CDR2 SYGVKD. The CDR3 DNA reads TGTGCCATCAGTGATTGGGACAGGGGGAATCAGCCCCAGCATTTT. Translating it yields CAISDWDRGNQPQHF.

This clone was recorded a few times. The identical CDR3 is also encoded by other nucleotide sequences in the sample. This rearrangement joins TRBV10-3 to TRBJ1-3, with D perhaps TRBD1 (6 bases). The CDR3 consists of 15 residues. Germline loops: CDR1 ENHRY, CDR2 SYGVKD. Trimming took 0 bases from V and 0 from J, leaving 6 bases between them. The CDR3 sequence is CAISESRGSGNTIYF. DNA of the CDR3: TGTGCCATCAGTGAGTCCAGGGGCTCTGGAAACACCATATATTTT.